The TCR beta chain described here comes from a study of OX40 agonist ivuxolimab in advanced cancers. Background for the entire study: Ivuxolimab was an agonistic, fully human IgG2 monoclonal antibody directed against OX40 (CD134), a costimulatory receptor. Intravenous ivuxolimab was administered to patients every 2 weeks at six dose levels: 0.01, 0.1, 0.3, 1.5, 3 and 10 mg/kg. Of the 52 patients in dose escalation, 19 had hepatocellular carcinoma, some 15 had melanoma, 9 had renal cell carcinoma and 9 had head and neck cancer. In the dose-escalation cohort, over 65% of patients were male, and the mean age was approximately 60 years, with a range of about 23 to 85. Prior anti-PD-1, anti-PD-L1 or anti-CTLA-4 therapy was permitted, and checkpoint inhibitors had been received by about 36% of dose-escalation patients. Partial responses were achieved by three dose-escalation patients, of whom one had hepatocellular carcinoma and two had cutaneous melanoma. The point of sequencing TCRbeta in the periphery was to test whether ivuxolimab changed TCR sequence diversity and drove clonal T-cell expansion. The paper describes the monotherapy dose-escalation part (N of about 57 patients) of the phase I trial of ivuxolimab.

The CDR3 spans 13 residues, from the cysteine through the phenylalanine. The CDR3 DNA has 39 bases and is translated from base 1. CDR1 and CDR2 are read off the germline V gene as KGHSH and LQKENI. The junction carries 10 bases between V and J, which are trimmed by 3 bases and 5 bases respectively. In the case of this clone: Its antigen is not yet known. Base qualities are not recorded, but no much larger clone differs from it by a single base.

Study-level results and caveats: Clonal expansion of both CD4+ and CD8+ blood T cells was observed from baseline to week 6 at doses 0.1 to 3.0 mg/kg. In the 0.1-3.0 mg/kg groups, partial responders were among the patients with the lowest normalized peripheral clonal expansion, particularly in CD8+ T cells. Antigen specificity was not determined for the clonally expanded peripheral T cells. On average, CD8+ T cells showed more expanded clones than CD4+ T cells after ivuxolimab. Low levels of normalized T-cell clonal expansion were also seen in some patients who did not respond.

The trial excluded patients who had a history of autoimmune disease or were on systemic immunosuppression. In every dose cohort, peripheral blood was drawn for TCR sequencing at baseline, cycle 4 day 1, and cycle 7 day 1. Samples came from an open-label, multicenter, first-in-human phase I dose-escalation trial of ivuxolimab. The trial enrolled adults with locally advanced or metastatic head and neck squamous cell, hepatocellular, melanoma or renal cell carcinoma. Before TCR sequencing, CD4+ and CD8+ T cells were separately sorted from peripheral blood. Genomic DNA was extracted from sorted cells for sequencing of the TCRbeta CDR3 region. TCRbeta CDR3 regions were sequenced using the immunoSEQ Assay. Here the immuneACCESS table is served through TCRdb, limited to in-frame sequences with V and J called. Missing clones are a known gap in these copies; in checked studies unresolved V genes cover under half, and the rest lacks a known reason. This sample lists about 53,000 clones; approximately 91% were detected once. The biggest ten clones account for approximately 1.6% of the sample.

This TCR was recovered from an adult with an advanced solid tumor such as melanoma, head and neck, liver or kidney cancer. The V and J genes are TRBV18 and TRBJ1-1; no D gene call is confident. This sample comprised CD4+ or CD8+ T cells sorted from blood, obtained in a trial of the OX40 agonist ivuxolimab. The DNA sequence follows: TGTGCCAGCTCACCGCTGGCAAGTACTGAAGCTTTCTTT. It codes for CASSPLASTEAFF.